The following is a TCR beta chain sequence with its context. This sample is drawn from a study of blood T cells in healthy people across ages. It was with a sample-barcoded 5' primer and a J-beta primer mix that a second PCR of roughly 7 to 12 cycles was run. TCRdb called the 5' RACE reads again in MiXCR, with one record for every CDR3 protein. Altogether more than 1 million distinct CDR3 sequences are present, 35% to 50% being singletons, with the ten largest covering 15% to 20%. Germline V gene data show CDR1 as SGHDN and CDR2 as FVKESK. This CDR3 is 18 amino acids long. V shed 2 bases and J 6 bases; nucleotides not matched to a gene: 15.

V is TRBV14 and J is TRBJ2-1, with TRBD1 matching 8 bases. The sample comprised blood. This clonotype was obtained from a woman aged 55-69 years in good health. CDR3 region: CASSQYIGTGNFFNEQFF. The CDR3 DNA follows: TGTGCCAGCAGCCAATACATAGGGACAGGCAACTTTTTCAATGAGCAGTTCTTC.